These 15 T cell receptor beta chains were all obtained from the same sample, sequenced in a study of T cells in Graves' hyperthyroidism and ophthalmopathy. Using RNA transcripts as the source, TCR beta CDR3 regions were amplified. The HTBI primer set served for first-round RT-PCR of the TCR CDR3. One entry per CDR3 protein, called by TCRdb with MiXCR from the multiplex PCR reads. Here the sample spans some 570,000 distinct CDR3 sequences, around 14% being singletons. The sample taken for sequencing was blood. These receptors were taken from a woman between 18 and 29 years old with Graves' ophthalmopathy.

This clonotype was seen at least ten times. The chain uses TRBV6-1 and TRBJ2-3; TRBD2 aligns across 7 bases. In germline, CDR1 is MNHNS, CDR2 SASEGT. V lost 0 bases, J lost 3 bases, and 3 bases stayed unmatched. This CDR3 region has 15 residues. CDR3 loop: CASSEARRETDTQYF. The CDR3 DNA reads as TGTGCCAGCAGTGAAGCTAGGCGGGAGACAGATACGCAGTATTTT.

This clonotype was seen many times. The rearrangement joins TRBV5-1 to TRBJ2-1; D gene unclear. This CDR3 is 17 amino acids long. V was pared by 2 bases and J by 8 bases, with 23 bases between. The germline CDR1 and CDR2 sequences are SGHRS and YFSETQ. CDR3 sequence: CASSFEVVAPLFDEQFF. The CDR3 DNA sequence: TGCGCCAGCAGCTTTGAAGTTGTGGCCCCATTATTCGATGAGCAGTTCTTC.

The chain recombines TRBV7-2 with TRBJ1-2, with 9 bases fitting TRBD1. The CDR3 contains 15 residues. Trimming took 4 bases from V and 7 from J; bases not matched to a gene: 10. The germline V gene has CDR1 SGHTA and CDR2 FQGNSA. CDR3 coding DNA: TGTGCCAGCAGCTCCCAGGCCTACAGGGGGCCTGGCTACACCTTC. Protein sequence: CASSSQAYRGPGYTF.

In DNA, the CDR3 is TGTGCCAGTGGACGGTTCAGTCAGCCCCAGCATTTT. It translates to CASGRFSQPQHF. The chain employs TRBV19 and TRBJ1-5, with no clear D. The length of the CDR3 is 12 residues. The germline V gene encodes CDR1 LNHDA and CDR2 SQIVND (reference sequence). The V gene lost 8 bases and the J gene lost 6 bases, with 11 bases spanning the gap.

This clonotype was seen repeatedly, ten times or more. J is TRBJ1-1 and V is TRBV30; D unresolved. Looked up from germline, CDR1 is GTSNPN and CDR2 is SVGIG (reference sequence). V gave up 2 bases and J gave up 5 bases, with 12 bases separating them. The CDR3 length is 13 residues. This CDR3 is CAWSLNGGTEAFF. The CDR3 DNA follows: TGTGCCTGGAGTCTGAACGGCGGAACTGAAGCTTTCTTT.

This clonotype was detected ten times or more. The V gene is TRBV5-1, the J gene TRBJ1-3; no definite D call. The germline V and J ends were trimmed by 4 bases and 6 bases, with 14 bases remaining between them. The CDR3 is 14 amino acids. Germline CDR1 SGHRS, CDR2 YFSETQ. The CDR3 here is CASSTTGWENTIYF. Here the CDR3 DNA reads TGCGCCAGCAGCACCACCGGATGGGAAAACACCATATATTTT.

About this clonotype: A much larger clonotype is one base distant, so this may be a read error. This chain connects TRBV28 to TRBJ2-1, with no clear D. There are 13 residues in the CDR3. CDR1 is MDHEN, CDR2 SYDVKM, per germline. The CDR3 here is CASRLVTGNEQFF. CDR3 coding DNA: TGTGCCAGCCGTTTAGTTACGGGCAATGAGCAGTTCTTC.

This clonotype was seen at least ten times. The junction differs from germline at one of its ends, possibly a read error. The genes are TRBV12-3 or TRBV12-4 and TRBJ2-1; TRBD2 might be the D (6 bases). The CDR3 has 15 amino acids. The CDR3 sequence is CASSLARSSYNEQFF. The CDR3 bases are TGTGCCAGCAGTCTAGCGCGGAGCTCCTACAATGAGCAGTTCTTC.

As for this clonotype: Being one base from a much bigger clone, this may be a read error. V gene TRBV3-1 combines with J gene TRBJ1-2, with D uncertain. CDR1 is LGHDT and CDR2 is YNNKEL in the germline V gene (reference sequence). This CDR3 comprises 14 residues. Trimming stripped 4 bases from V and 2 bases from J, with 11 bases between. CDR3 region: CASSRELRNYGYTF. The DNA of the CDR3 is TGTGCCAGCAGCCGAGAATTGAGGAACTATGGCTACACCTTC.

In its sample, this clonotype was seen many times. The gene calls are TRBV7-3 and TRBJ2-3, with D maybe TRBD2 (6 bases). The V gene's germline CDR1 is SGHTA and CDR2 FQGTGA. CDR3 size: 14 residues. Trimming stripped 7 bases from V and 6 bases from J, with 17 bases between. CDR3 coding DNA: TGTGCCAGCACGTCGGGACTGAAGGGTGATACGCAGTATTTT. It is translated as CASTSGLKGDTQYF.

The V and J genes are TRBV7-2 and TRBJ2-2; 11 bases align to TRBD2. Per the germline V gene, CDR1 is SGHTA and CDR2 is FQGNSA. The CDR3 covers 16 residues. Unmatched junction bases numbered 5, after V lost 1 base and J lost 7 bases. CDR3 bases: TGTGCCAGCAGCTTAGTTTGGCTAGCGGGAGGCGGGGAGCTGTTTTTT. It is translated as CASSLVWLAGGGELFF.

This clonotype was seen at least ten times. The chain is built from TRBV6-2 or TRBV6-3 and TRBJ2-7, with D perhaps matching TRBD1 or TRBD2 (6 bases each). V was clipped by 4 bases and J by 6 bases, with 22 bases between them. Per the germline V gene, CDR1 is MNHEY and CDR2 is SVGEGT. The CDR3 length is 16 residues. CDR3 loop: CASSSGRERGVGEQYF. CDR3 DNA: TGTGCCAGCAGTTCTGGGAGAGAAAGGGGGGTCGGCGAGCAGTACTTC.

This clonotype was seen ten or more times. The chain uses TRBV6-2 or TRBV6-3 and TRBJ2-5; D is unresolved. The CDR3 extends over 14 amino acids. Germline values: CDR1 MNHEY, CDR2 SVGEGT. V was clipped by 6 bases and J by 1 base, with 12 bases between them. The CDR3, as DNA: TGTGCCAGCAGCCATTACAGATCCCAAGAGACCCAGTACTTC. Translation gives CASSHYRSQETQYF.

The sample holds a few counts of this clonotype. The rearrangement uses TRBV20-1 and TRBJ1-1; D gene unclear. V was trimmed by 1 base and J by 6 bases, leaving 9 bases between them. The CDR3 covers 12 residues. The germline CDR1 and CDR2 sequences are DFQATT and SNEGSKA (reference sequence). The CDR3 protein is CSARVRFAEAFF. The CDR3 DNA sequence: TGCAGTGCTAGAGTACGTTTCGCTGAAGCTTTCTTT.

In its sample, this clonotype was seen a few times. This chain connects TRBV5-8 to TRBJ1-4; D unclear. Germline values: CDR1 SGHTS, CDR2 YDEGEE. The CDR3 sequence is 15 residues long. The V end lost 5 bases, the J end lost 2 bases, and 13 bases lay between the germline ends. The CDR3 nucleotides are TGTGCCAGCAGTTCGGACTGGGAGACTAATGAAAAACTGTTTTTT. It translates to CASSSDWETNEKLFF.